This T cell receptor (beta chain) was profiled in a study of post-analysis software for immune sequencing data. Study details: The disease courses spanned relapsing-remitting, secondary progressive and progressive-relapsing forms of multiple sclerosis. Broader study findings: Higher frequency in patients than in controls was seen for five TRBV segments, with TRBV5-6, TRBV5-1 and TRBV20-1 among them. Controls' normalized Chao1 diversity significantly exceeded that of multiple sclerosis patients. Strong co-clustering by F measure linked samples that shared a preparation batch.

This clonotype came up a few times. Its antigen is unidentified. Unique molecular identifiers were carried by the TCR beta cDNA libraries. TCRdb re-derived calls from the PCR reads in MiXCR, one entry per CDR3 protein. The profile shows roughly 540,000 distinct CDR3 sequences, roughly 34% of them singletons. Germline lookup yields CDR1 MNHEY and CDR2 SMNVEV (reference sequence). V lost 6 bases to trimming and J lost 0 bases, with 8 bases between them. The CDR3 is made up of 14 amino acids. The sequence came from a girl between 2 and 17 years old with multiple sclerosis. Source material: blood. V usage is TRBV27 and J usage is TRBJ1-4; unclear D gene. CDR3 sequence reads: CASRVGATNEKLFF. The CDR3 DNA is TGTGCCAGCAGAGTGGGTGCAACTAATGAAAAACTGTTTTTT.